The clone carrying this T cell receptor (beta chain) was counted at least ten times. MiXCR was run by TCRdb on the reads, yielding one entry per CDR3 protein. The data show fewer than 250,000 distinct CDR3 sequences, around 30% seen once. The entry originates in a study of kidney transplant recipient with SARS-CoV-2 infection. V shed 7 bases, J shed 9 bases, and the junction held 6 bases outside the gene matches. CDR3 size: 13 residues. The clonotype originates from a male patient aged 30 to 39 who had COVID-19 and was a kidney transplant recipient. Some T cells may be the graft donor's. This chain joins TRBV12-3 or TRBV12-4 and TRBJ1-6; 7 positions agree with TRBD1. This specimen was a blood sample, taken at baseline and on day 111 from a kidney transplant recipient. CDR3 in amino acids: CASKQGWRSPLHF. CDR3 nucleotide sequence: TGTGCCAGCAAACAGGGGTGGCGTTCACCCCTCCACTTT.